This TCR beta chain was profiled in a study of blood T cell repertoires in COVID-19. The overall study: The study drew acute and convalescent COVID-19 samples from the United States, Italy and Spain. PBMCs, B-cell-depleted T cells, or T cells provided the cDNA or gDNA that made up the material.

The CDR3 consists of 18 residues. The junction had 13 bases not matched to a gene; V was cut back by 2 bases and J by 4 bases. Germline CDR1 MNHEY, CDR2 SVGEGT. Original methodology: Estimates of nucleated cell counts were drawn from the amplification of reference gene primers. TCRdb's copy holds only in-frame clones and misses some; the assay was immunoSEQ multiplex PCR. The D gene and trimming were derived from the DNA, and the V and J assignments and clone size from that table. The sample includes some 190,000 clones, 70% to 90% of them seen just once. The clonotype was recovered from a human donor in a cohort sampled during active COVID-19. The chain is built from TRBV6-2 or TRBV6-3 and TRBJ2-7; 11 nucleotides match TRBD2. Sequenced: peripheral blood. The CDR3 protein is CASSYQTLSGRARYEQYF. The CDR3, as DNA: TGTGCCAGCAGTTACCAAACCCTTAGCGGGAGGGCCCGGTACGAGCAGTACTTC.